This T cell receptor (beta chain) was documented in a study of OX40 agonist ivuxolimab in advanced cancers. The assay was immunoSEQ multiplex PCR, and TCRdb's table has in-frame clones only and misses some. The table has fewer than 95,000 clones, 80% to 90% seen once. The source was CD4+ or CD8+ T cells sorted from blood, collected in a trial of the OX40 agonist ivuxolimab. The receptor comes from an adult with an advanced solid tumor such as melanoma, head and neck, liver or kidney cancer.

The CDR3 reads CASSASGGAYEQFF. The DNA of the CDR3 is TGTGCCAGCAGTGCTAGCGGGGGGGCCTATGAGCAGTTCTTC. The chain is built from TRBV6-4 and TRBJ2-1; 12 bases are shared with TRBD2. Germline V lookup: CDR1 MRHNA, CDR2 SNTAGT. This CDR3 is built from 14 residues. Trimming cost V 4 bases and J 8 bases; bases outside gene matches: 3.